This T cell receptor beta chain was captured by sequencing in a study of CD8+ T cells in alopecia areata. About the study: Among treated patients, oral tofacitinib was administered at 5 to 10 mg twice daily.

Study-level points and caveats: Greater clonality was observed in lesional scalp samples, especially alopecia totalis/universalis, versus normal scalp.

Details on this clone: Antigen: not known.

RNA extraction was followed by reverse transcription into cDNA, which acted as the sequencing template. Measured with immunoSEQ multiplex PCR; TCRdb has only the in-frame clones, and not every one. This table holds almost 250,000 clones, roughly two thirds found once. The sequencing used CD4+ T cells sorted from blood, collected at week 0. This clonotype was sampled from a human donor with alopecia areata.

CDR3 coding DNA: TGTGCCAGCAGCTTAGACTTTCGCAGCTCCTACGAGCAGTACTTC. It yields the protein CASSLDFRSSYEQYF. The chain combines TRBV7-2 with TRBJ2-7; no reliable D call. V shed 1 base and J shed 0 bases, with 10 bases lying between them. Germline CDR1 is SGHTA and CDR2 is FQGNSA. There are 15 residues in the CDR3. The full variable domain, completed using reference TRBV7-2 and TRBJ2-7, is GAGVSQSPSNKVTEKGKDVELRCDPISGHTALYWYRQSLGQGLEFLIYFQGNSAPDKSGLPSDRFSAERTGGSVSTLTIQRTQQEDSAVYLCASSLDFRSSYEQYFGPGTRLTVT.